These 23 T cell receptor beta chains were sequenced from one sample in a study of OX40 agonist ivuxolimab in advanced cancers. Only in-frame clones appear in the TCRdb table, and some are missing; sequencing was by immunoSEQ multiplex PCR. The sample carries over 75,000 clones, approximately 89% recorded once. The sequenced sample was CD4+ or CD8+ T cells sorted from blood, obtained in a trial of the OX40 agonist ivuxolimab. All receptors come from an adult with an advanced solid tumor such as melanoma, head and neck, liver or kidney cancer.

The chain is built from TRBV7-2 and TRBJ2-5; D uncertain. Germline V gene lookup returns CDR1 SGHTA and CDR2 FQGNSA. This CDR3 comprises 15 residues. Trimming stripped 2 bases from V and 4 bases from J, with 14 bases between. CDR3 region: CASSLNAVGGETQYF. CDR3 nucleotide sequence: TGTGCCAGCAGCTTAAACGCCGTTGGCGGAGAGACCCAGTACTTC.

The V call is TRBV5-1, the J call TRBJ2-7; 7 nucleotides match TRBD2. Trimming at V came to 8 bases and at J to 7 bases, leaving 9 bases not matched to a gene. There are 12 residues in the CDR3. The germline V gene encodes CDR1 SGHRS and CDR2 YFSETQ. The CDR3 loop is CASRGEGREQYF. The CDR3 coding sequence is TGCGCCAGTAGAGGGGAGGGGCGTGAGCAGTACTTC.

The CDR3 DNA follows: TGTGCCAGCAGCTTGGGGGCCAACTCTGGAAACACCATATATTTT. Its translation: CASSLGANSGNTIYF. This chain connects TRBV7-9 to TRBJ1-3, with a weak D call TRBD1 (6 bases). CDR1 is SEHNR, CDR2 FQNEAQ, per germline (reference sequence). Trimming took off 3 bases at V and 0 bases at J, with 9 bases between the two ends. This CDR3 is 15 amino acids long.

The chain carries TRBV6-6 and TRBJ2-5, with D possibly being TRBD1 (5 bases). This CDR3 is built from 14 residues. V lost 2 bases, J lost 1 base, and 8 bases lay in between. CDR1 is MNHNY and CDR2 is SVGAGI in the germline V gene (reference sequence). The CDR3 nucleotides are TGTGCCAGCAGTTACGACAGTACCCAAGAGACCCAGTACTTC. Its translation: CASSYDSTQETQYF.

The chain carries TRBV6-6 and TRBJ2-2, with a weak D call TRBD2 (5 bases). Germline V gives CDR1 MNHNY, CDR2 SVGAGI (reference sequence). There are 15 residues in the CDR3. The germline V and J ends were trimmed by 0 bases and 5 bases, with 10 bases remaining between them. This chain's CDR3 is CASSYSPGLTGELFF. CDR3 nucleotides: TGTGCCAGCAGTTACTCGCCCGGACTGACCGGGGAGCTGTTTTTT.

In this sample, this clone turned up a few times. This sequence joins TRBV30 and TRBJ1-2; the match to TRBD1 covers 8 bases. V lost 2 bases to trimming and J lost 5 bases; unmatched junction nucleotides: 1. The CDR3 consists of 12 residues. Germline V gives CDR1 GTSNPN, CDR2 SVGIG (reference sequence). The CDR3 loop reads CAWSTGGYGYTF. The DNA of the CDR3 is TGTGCCTGGAGTACAGGGGGTTATGGCTACACCTTC.

V usage is TRBV20-1 and J usage is TRBJ2-1; D not resolved. Looked up from germline, CDR1 is DFQATT and CDR2 is SNEGSKA (reference sequence). The CDR3 runs 11 residues. The V and J ends lost 6 bases and 9 bases respectively, with 12 bases between them. The CDR3 is CSAPSWGEQFF. The CDR3 DNA reads TGCAGTGCACCGAGCTGGGGTGAGCAGTTCTTC.

In regard to this clone: Other nucleotide sequences in the sample specify the same CDR3. The chain recombines TRBV29-1 with TRBJ2-2; 7 bases are a match to TRBD2. This CDR3 is built from 14 residues. Germline values: CDR1 SQVTM, CDR2 ANQGSEA. V shed 7 bases, J shed 5 bases, and the junction held 10 bases outside the gene matches. This CDR3 is CSARPGGGTGELFF. CDR3 bases: TGCAGCGCGCGGCCGGGGGGAGGGACCGGGGAGCTGTTTTTT.

The chain couples TRBV19 to TRBJ1-3, with unresolved D. Germline values: CDR1 LNHDA, CDR2 SQIVND (reference sequence). V dropped 9 bases and J dropped 0 bases, with 0 bases sitting between them. CDR3 length equals 10 residues. CDR3 in amino acids: CASSGNTIYF. The CDR3 region has the DNA TGTGCCAGCTCTGGAAACACCATATATTTT.

The CDR3 DNA reads TGCGCCAGCAACCGACTCGGGGGGAACACTGAAGCTTTCTTT. It codes for CASNRLGGNTEAFF. The rearrangement links TRBV4-1 to TRBJ1-1; tentative D call: TRBD1 (5 bases). Germline lookup yields CDR1 MGHRA and CDR2 YSYEKL. This CDR3 region has 14 residues. The V and J ends lost 7 bases and 1 base respectively, with 13 bases between them.

J is TRBJ1-2 and V is TRBV19, with 12 positions matching TRBD1. There are 15 residues in the CDR3. Germline assignment: CDR1 LNHDA and CDR2 SQIVND (reference sequence). With V trimmed by 6 bases and J by 8 bases, 10 bases remained unmatched. CDR3 sequence (DNA): TGTGCCAGTAGGGCCCGGGACAGGGGGCACAGAGGCTACACCTTC. Residues: CASRARDRGHRGYTF.

The chain couples TRBV5-1 to TRBJ2-2; no clear D. V was clipped by 3 bases and J by 0 bases, with 9 bases between them. The CDR3 runs 15 residues. Germline loops: CDR1 SGHRS, CDR2 YFSETQ. The chain's CDR3 is CASSWGGTNTGELFF. CDR3 in DNA: TGCGCCAGCAGCTGGGGTGGAACGAACACCGGGGAGCTGTTTTTT.

The J gene is TRBJ2-5, the V gene TRBV5-6; the match to TRBD2 covers 7 bases. V dropped 0 bases and J dropped 2; count of bases not matched to a gene: 10. Germline V gives CDR1 SGHDT, CDR2 YYEEEE. CDR3 length: 17 amino acids. This CDR3 is CASSLAFAGEPQETQYF. CDR3 coding DNA: TGTGCCAGCAGCTTGGCCTTTGCGGGAGAGCCACAAGAGACCCAGTACTTC. The full variable domain, rest sourced from reference TRBV5-6 and TRBJ2-5, is DAGVTQSPTHLIKTRGQQVTLRCSPKSGHDTVSWYQQALGQGPQFIFQYYEEEERQRGNFPDRFSGHQFPNYSSELNVNALLLGDSALYLCASSLAFAGEPQETQYFGPGTRLLVL.

This clone was found a few times. The rearrangement links TRBV30 to TRBJ1-2, with a weak D call TRBD1 (5 bases). The V end was cut by 4 bases, the J end by 6 bases, with 12 bases between. The CDR3 runs to 12 residues. CDR1 and CDR2 from the germline V gene are GTSNPN and SVGIG (reference sequence). DNA of the CDR3: TGTGCCTGGACCCCACAGGAGGATGGCTACACCTTC. Amino acid sequence: CAWTPQEDGYTF.

Of note for this clone: Distinct nucleotide sequences in the sample also encode this CDR3. V is TRBV5-1 and J is TRBJ1-4, with 7 bases identical to TRBD1. Trimming at V came to 2 bases and at J to 2 bases, leaving 0 bases not matched to a gene. The CDR3 is made up of 14 amino acids. Per germline, CDR1 SGHRS and CDR2 YFSETQ. The chain's CDR3 is CASSLQGTNEKLFF. The CDR3 DNA reads TGCGCCAGCAGCTTACAGGGGACTAATGAAAAACTGTTTTTT. The complete variable domain, with remaining parts taken from reference TRBV5-1 and TRBJ1-4, reads KAGVTQTPRYLIKTRGQQVTLSCSPISGHRSVSWYQQTPGQGLQFLFEYFSETQRNKGNFPGRFSGRQFSNSRSEMNVSTLELGDSALYLCASSLQGTNEKLFFGSGTQLSVL.

The rearrangement joins TRBV27 to TRBJ1-2, with 9 bases identical to TRBD1. The CDR3 contains 14 residues. Germline V gene lookup returns CDR1 MNHEY and CDR2 SMNVEV (reference sequence). V lost 5 bases and J lost 6; bases outside the gene matches: 7. The CDR3 reads CASSNGQGFHGYTF. Written as DNA, the CDR3 is TGTGCCAGCAGTAATGGACAGGGGTTTCATGGCTACACCTTC.

The V call is TRBV27, the J call TRBJ1-5; D unclear. CDR1 and CDR2 (germline): MNHEY, SMNVEV (reference sequence). V lost 0 bases to trimming and J lost 3 bases, with 9 bases between them. The CDR3 totals 15 residues. This chain's CDR3 is CASSLSRGYNQPQHF. Written as DNA, the CDR3 is TGTGCCAGCAGTTTATCCCGGGGTTACAATCAGCCCCAGCATTTT.

V is TRBV6-1 and J is TRBJ1-3, with D maybe TRBD1 (5 bases). From germline, CDR1 is MNHNS and CDR2 SASEGT. The V gene lost 2 bases and the J gene lost 2 bases, with 16 bases spanning the gap. The CDR3 length is 17 residues. The CDR3 DNA reads as TGTGCCAGCAGTGAACTTCTGGGGGGGATGGCTGGAAACACCATATATTTT. This gives the protein CASSELLGGMAGNTIYF.

This chain links TRBV7-3 with TRBJ2-1, with 7 bases fitting TRBD1. This CDR3 spans 13 amino acids. J was trimmed by 6 bases and V by 5 bases; bases with no gene match: 4. Per the germline V gene, CDR1 is SGHTA and CDR2 is FQGTGA. For the CDR3, the DNA is TGTGCCAGCAGCCGAACAGGGGTCAATGAGCAGTTCTTC. Amino acids: CASSRTGVNEQFF.

V usage is TRBV19 and J usage is TRBJ2-2; D gene uncertain. Germline V gene data show CDR1 as LNHDA and CDR2 as SQIVND (reference sequence). With 7 bases removed from V and 6 bases from J, the gap between germline ends came to 9 bases. The CDR3 covers 12 residues. Written as DNA, the CDR3 is TGTGCCAGTATGAGGATATCCGGGGAGCTGTTTTTT. Translated: CASMRISGELFF.

The J gene is TRBJ2-5, the V gene TRBV2; D assignment may be TRBD1 or TRBD2 (5 bases each). V shed 1 base and J shed 1 base, with 10 bases lying between them. Germline V gene sequence: CDR1 SNHLY, CDR2 FYNNEI. The CDR3 is made up of 15 amino acids. The CDR3 spells CASSEVRGPQETQYF. The CDR3 bases are TGTGCCAGCAGTGAAGTCCGGGGACCCCAAGAGACCCAGTACTTC.

The chain uses TRBV18 and TRBJ2-2, with 9 bases identical to TRBD1. The V segment lost 6 bases and the J segment 3 bases; nucleotides outside the gene matches: 2. The CDR3 contains 14 residues. Germline CDR1 KGHSH, CDR2 LQKENI. CDR3 amino acids: CASSRDRDTGELFF. The CDR3 DNA follows: TGTGCCAGCTCTAGGGACAGGGACACCGGGGAGCTGTTTTTT.

The chain employs TRBV2 and TRBJ2-7, with 8 bases matching TRBD1. The V gene's germline CDR1 is SNHLY and CDR2 FYNNEI. The length of the CDR3 is 19 residues. Losses at the gene ends were 4 bases for V and 3 bases for J; bases not matched to a gene: 20. The CDR3, as DNA: TGTGCCAGCAGTGGACCCATCGGGGCCGGGACAGGCTATCTCTACGAGCAGTACGTC. Its protein is CASSGPIGAGTGYLYEQYV.